The next 5 T cell receptor beta chains were all read from a single sample in a study of T cell responses to AZD1222 COVID-19 vaccine. The table came from immunoSEQ multiplex PCR; TCRdb's copy has only in-frame clones and leaves some out. Among over 150,000 clones listed, roughly nine tenths were seen once. The material sequenced was peripheral blood, taken on day 0 of AZD1222 vaccination. These receptors were obtained from an adult in good health.

As for this clone: This same CDR3 is encoded by further DNA sequences in the sample. The chain employs TRBV11-2 and TRBJ2-1, with 8 bases lining up with TRBD2. Trimming at V came to 1 base and at J to 5 bases, leaving 1 base not matched to a gene. The CDR3 runs 14 residues. Per germline, CDR1 SGHAT and CDR2 FQNNGV. This CDR3 reads CASSLAGGHNEQFF. In nucleotides, the CDR3 is TGTGCCAGCAGCTTAGCGGGGGGGCACAATGAGCAGTTCTTC. Together with reference TRBV11-2 and TRBJ2-1, the CDR3 gives the full variable domain: EAGVAQSPRYKIIEKRQSVAFWCNPISGHATLYWYQQILGQGPKLLIQFQNNGVVDDSQLPKDRFSAERLKGVDSTLKIQPAKLEDSAVYLCASSLAGGHNEQFFGPGTRLTVL.

This chain uses TRBV5-1 with TRBJ2-3, with 11 bases fitting TRBD2. V shed 4 bases and J 4 bases; nucleotides not matched to a gene: 8. The CDR3 runs to 16 residues. Per the germline V gene, CDR1 is SGHRS and CDR2 is YFSETQ. CDR3 DNA sequence: TGCGCCAGCAGCGTTATAGCGGGGGGGCGCGCAGATACGCAGTATTTT. It encodes CASSVIAGGRADTQYF. The whole variable domain, filled in from reference TRBV5-1 and TRBJ2-3, reads KAGVTQTPRYLIKTRGQQVTLSCSPISGHRSVSWYQQTPGQGLQFLFEYFSETQRNKGNFPGRFSGRQFSNSRSEMNVSTLELGDSALYLCASSVIAGGRADTQYFGPGTRLTVL.

The V call is TRBV6-5, the J call TRBJ2-5; 10 bases map to TRBD2. J gave up 2 bases and V 6 bases, and 3 bases lay outside the gene matches. This CDR3 region has 14 residues. Germline V CDR1 and CDR2: MNHEY, SVGAGI. CDR3 in DNA: TGTGCCAGCAGCGCACTAGCGGGGCAAGAGACCCAGTACTTC. This gives the protein CASSALAGQETQYF.

The CDR3 nucleotides read TGTGCCAGCAGCTTAGGGGGACTATCACCGCCCCAGCATTTT. Amino acid sequence: CASSLGGLSPPQHF. V usage is TRBV7-9 and J usage is TRBJ1-5, with D possibly TRBD1 on 5 matching bases. V was cut by 1 base and J by 9 bases, with 13 bases left in between. Germline V lookup: CDR1 SEHNR, CDR2 FQNEAQ (reference sequence). The CDR3 totals 14 residues.

V is TRBV7-8 and J is TRBJ2-7; no clear D gene. CDR1 SGHVS and CDR2 FQNEAQ come from the germline V gene. This CDR3 spans 14 amino acids. The germline V and J ends were trimmed by 0 bases and 2 bases, with 8 bases remaining between them. CDR3 bases: TGTGCCAGCAGCTTAGCGCCAGATCCCTACGAGCAGTACTTC. It specifies CASSLAPDPYEQYF.